The 5 T cell receptor beta chains listed next were all sequenced from one sample in a study of shared clonotypes between healthy human individuals. Some clones are missing from TCRdb's copy, which holds only in-frame ones; the method was immunoSEQ multiplex PCR. The table lists about 380,000 clones, 90% to 98% of them singletons. Material: memory CD8+ T cells sorted from blood. The sample's subset: CD45RO+ cells pooled with CCR7-negative TemRA cells. These receptors all stem from a man younger than 40 in good health.

This chain connects TRBV5-4 to TRBJ2-7, with 9 bases aligning to TRBD1. Germline CDR1 and CDR2: SGHNT and YYREEE (reference sequence). The CDR3 covers 15 residues. J was trimmed by 1 base and V by 4 bases; bases with no gene match: 6. The CDR3 region is CASSPGTGQSYEQYF. DNA for the CDR3: TGTGCCAGCAGCCCCGGGACAGGGCAGTCCTACGAGCAGTACTTC.

The V call is TRBV2, the J call TRBJ2-5, with TRBD2 matching 7 bases. CDR1 and CDR2 (germline): SNHLY, FYNNEI. The V segment lost 4 bases and the J segment 4 bases; nucleotides outside the gene matches: 3. There are 13 residues in the CDR3. This chain's CDR3 is CASSGGRGETQYF. For the CDR3, the DNA is TGTGCCAGCAGTGGCGGGAGAGGAGAGACCCAGTACTTC.

The V and J genes are TRBV2 and TRBJ2-1; D unresolved. The CDR3 is 14 residues long. Trimming took 6 bases from V and 8 from J, leaving 17 bases between them. Germline V lookup: CDR1 SNHLY, CDR2 FYNNEI. CDR3 sequence reads: CASRAAVAPDEQFF. As DNA, the CDR3 is TGTGCCAGCAGGGCGGCGGTAGCTCCTGATGAGCAGTTCTTC.

DNA of the CDR3: TGTGCCTGGAGCTGGGGGGATCCTTACGAGCAGTACTTC. Translated, it gives CAWSWGDPYEQYF. This sequence joins TRBV30 and TRBJ2-7, with D perhaps matching TRBD2 (6 bases). Trimming removed 3 bases at V and 4 bases at J, with 13 bases between. Per germline, CDR1 GTSNPN and CDR2 SVGIG (reference sequence). The CDR3 consists of 13 residues.

The rearrangement uses TRBV5-1 and TRBJ2-3; possible D gene TRBD2, 6 bases. In germline, CDR1 is SGHRS, CDR2 YFSETQ. The V and J ends lost 2 bases and 9 bases respectively, with 10 bases between them. CDR3 size: 12 residues. DNA for the CDR3: TGCGCCAGCAGCTTCGGAGGGAAAACGCAGTATTTT. It is translated as CASSFGGKTQYF.